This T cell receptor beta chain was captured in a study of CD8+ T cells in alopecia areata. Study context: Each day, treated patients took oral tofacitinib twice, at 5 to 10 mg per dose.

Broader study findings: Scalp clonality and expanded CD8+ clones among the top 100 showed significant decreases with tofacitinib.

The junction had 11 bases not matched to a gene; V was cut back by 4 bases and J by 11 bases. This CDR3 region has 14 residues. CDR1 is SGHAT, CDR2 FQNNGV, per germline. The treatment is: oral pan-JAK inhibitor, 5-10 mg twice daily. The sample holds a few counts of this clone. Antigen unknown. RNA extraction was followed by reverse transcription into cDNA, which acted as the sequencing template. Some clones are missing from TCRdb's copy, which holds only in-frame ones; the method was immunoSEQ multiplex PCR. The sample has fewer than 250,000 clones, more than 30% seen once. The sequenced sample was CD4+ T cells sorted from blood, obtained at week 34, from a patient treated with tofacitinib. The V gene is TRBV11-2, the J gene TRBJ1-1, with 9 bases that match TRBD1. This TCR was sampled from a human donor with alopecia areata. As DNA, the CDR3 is TGTGCCAGCAGCTCCCCGAGGGACAGGGCGACGGCTTTCTTT. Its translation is CASSSPRDRATAFF.